A selection of T cell receptor beta chains follows, all from one sample in a study of OX40 agonist ivuxolimab in advanced cancers. Data came from immunoSEQ multiplex PCR; TCRdb stores just in-frame clones and leaves some out. Among approximately 91,000 clones listed, around 90% were seen once. Sequenced material: CD4+ or CD8+ T cells sorted from blood, taken in a trial of the OX40 agonist ivuxolimab. All receptors come from an adult with an advanced solid tumor such as melanoma, head and neck, liver or kidney cancer. Each CDR3 is given with its conserved first and last residue. The order of the fields is D gene, clone size, CDR3 length, J gene, V gene, CDR3 protein, CDR3 DNA. D genes are given only for firm matches. Clone size appears in some rows only: once, few, many, or a class for an expanded clone.

d_gene: -
abundance: few
len: 14
j_gene: TRBJ2-1
v_gene: TRBV7-9
CDR3aa: CASSLGSVGNEQFF
CDR3nt: TGTGCCAGCAGCCTAGGGAGCGTAGGGAATGAGCAGTTCTTC

d_gene: TRBD1
abundance: -
len: 16
j_gene: TRBJ1-3
v_gene: TRBV18
CDR3aa: CASSVTGKSSGNTIYF
CDR3nt: TGTGCCAGCTCAGTGACAGGGAAGAGCTCTGGAAACACCATATATTTT

d_gene: TRBD2
abundance: -
len: 15
j_gene: TRBJ2-3
v_gene: TRBV7-3
CDR3aa: CASSLRAGVADTQYF
CDR3nt: TGTGCCAGCAGCTTAAGAGCGGGGGTGGCAGATACGCAGTATTTT

d_gene: -
abundance: -
len: 13
j_gene: TRBJ2-5
v_gene: TRBV14
CDR3aa: CASSRQTLGTQYF
CDR3nt: TGTGCCAGCAGCCGACAGACCTTGGGGACCCAGTACTTC

d_gene: TRBD1
abundance: once
len: 15
j_gene: TRBJ1-6
v_gene: TRBV6-5
CDR3aa: CASSRRTGPNSPLHF
CDR3nt: TGTGCCAGCAGCCGTCGGACAGGGCCTAATTCACCCCTCCACTTT

d_gene: TRBD2
abundance: -
len: 16
j_gene: TRBJ2-3
v_gene: TRBV9
CDR3aa: CASSVGSGGVTDTQYF
CDR3nt: TGTGCCAGCAGCGTAGGTAGCGGGGGGGTTACAGATACGCAGTATTTT

d_gene: -
abundance: -
len: 11
j_gene: TRBJ2-1
v_gene: TRBV6-1
CDR3aa: CAIGSYNEQFF
CDR3nt: TGTGCTATCGGTTCCTACAATGAGCAGTTCTTC

d_gene: -
abundance: few
len: 13
j_gene: TRBJ2-7
v_gene: TRBV27
CDR3aa: CASWTGRDYEQYF
CDR3nt: TGTGCCAGCTGGACCGGGAGAGACTACGAGCAGTACTTC

d_gene: TRBD1
abundance: -
len: 15
j_gene: TRBJ2-4
v_gene: TRBV15
CDR3aa: CATSSRQGVGNIQYF
CDR3nt: TGTGCCACCAGCAGCCGACAGGGGGTCGGAAACATTCAGTACTTC

d_gene: TRBD1
abundance: -
len: 17
j_gene: TRBJ2-2
v_gene: TRBV4-2
CDR3aa: CASSQLRDRDNTGELFF
CDR3nt: TGTGCCAGCAGCCAATTACGGGACAGGGATAACACCGGGGAGCTGTTTTTT

d_gene: -
abundance: once
len: 13
j_gene: TRBJ1-2
v_gene: TRBV19
CDR3aa: CASTPDLNYGYTF
CDR3nt: TGTGCCAGTACCCCGGACCTTAACTATGGCTACACCTTC

d_gene: -
abundance: once
len: 13
j_gene: TRBJ1-1
v_gene: TRBV7-3
CDR3aa: CASSAIEGIQAFF
CDR3nt: TGTGCCAGCTCGGCAATCGAAGGGATACAAGCTTTCTTT

d_gene: -
abundance: -
len: 13
j_gene: TRBJ1-1
v_gene: TRBV29-1
CDR3aa: CSVRRPGNTEAFF
CDR3nt: TGCAGCGTTAGACGGCCAGGGAACACTGAAGCTTTCTTT

d_gene: -
abundance: -
len: 12
j_gene: TRBJ2-7
v_gene: TRBV25-1
CDR3aa: CASSEDDSPQYF
CDR3nt: TGTGCCAGCAGTGAAGATGACAGCCCCCAGTACTTC

d_gene: TRBD1
abundance: -
len: 11
j_gene: TRBJ2-1
v_gene: TRBV7-8
CDR3aa: CASSPGQEQFF
CDR3nt: TGTGCCAGCAGCCCGGGACAGGAGCAGTTCTTC

d_gene: TRBD2
abundance: -
len: 15
j_gene: TRBJ2-1
v_gene: TRBV9
CDR3aa: CASSVGLAGDNEQFF
CDR3nt: TGTGCCAGCAGCGTCGGACTAGCGGGGGACAATGAGCAGTTCTTC

d_gene: -
abundance: -
len: 13
j_gene: TRBJ2-7
v_gene: TRBV6-6
CDR3aa: CASRSPIMGEQYF
CDR3nt: TGTGCCAGCAGGTCACCTATAATGGGCGAGCAGTACTTC